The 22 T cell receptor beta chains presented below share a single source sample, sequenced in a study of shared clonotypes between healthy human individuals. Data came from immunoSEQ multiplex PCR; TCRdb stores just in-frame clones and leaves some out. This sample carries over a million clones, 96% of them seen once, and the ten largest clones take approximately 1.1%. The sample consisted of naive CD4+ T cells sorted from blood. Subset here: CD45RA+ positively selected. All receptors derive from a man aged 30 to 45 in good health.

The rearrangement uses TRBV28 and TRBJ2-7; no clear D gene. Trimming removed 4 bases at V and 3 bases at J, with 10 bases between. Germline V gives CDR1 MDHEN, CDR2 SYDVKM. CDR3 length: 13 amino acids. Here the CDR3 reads CASSSPDFYEQYF. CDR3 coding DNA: TGTGCCAGCAGTTCCCCCGATTTCTACGAGCAGTACTTC.

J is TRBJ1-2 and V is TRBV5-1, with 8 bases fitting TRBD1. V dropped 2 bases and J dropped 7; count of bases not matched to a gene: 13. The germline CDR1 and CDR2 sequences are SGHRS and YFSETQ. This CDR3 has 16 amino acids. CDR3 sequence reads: CASSLSGQGGRIGYTF. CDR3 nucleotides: TGCGCCAGCAGCTTATCCGGACAGGGCGGTAGGATTGGCTACACCTTC.

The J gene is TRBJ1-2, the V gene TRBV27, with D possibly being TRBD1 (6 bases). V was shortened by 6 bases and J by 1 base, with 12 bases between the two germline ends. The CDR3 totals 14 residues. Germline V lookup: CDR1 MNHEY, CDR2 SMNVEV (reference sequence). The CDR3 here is CASSPDRSNYGYTF. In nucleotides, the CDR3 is TGTGCCAGCAGCCCCGACAGGAGTAACTATGGCTACACCTTC.

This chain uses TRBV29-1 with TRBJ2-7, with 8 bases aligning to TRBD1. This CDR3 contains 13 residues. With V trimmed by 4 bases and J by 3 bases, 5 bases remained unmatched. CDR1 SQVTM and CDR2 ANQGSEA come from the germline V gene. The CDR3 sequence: CSVVGRGRYEQYF. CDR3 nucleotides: TGCAGCGTTGTAGGCAGGGGGCGCTACGAGCAGTACTTC.

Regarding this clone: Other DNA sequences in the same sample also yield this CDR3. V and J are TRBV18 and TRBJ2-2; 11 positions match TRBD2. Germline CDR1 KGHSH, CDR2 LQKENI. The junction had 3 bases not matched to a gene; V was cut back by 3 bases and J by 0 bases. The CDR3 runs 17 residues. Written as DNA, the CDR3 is TGTGCCAGCTCACCGCTAGCGGGAGGCCCGAACACCGGGGAGCTGTTTTTT. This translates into CASSPLAGGPNTGELFF.

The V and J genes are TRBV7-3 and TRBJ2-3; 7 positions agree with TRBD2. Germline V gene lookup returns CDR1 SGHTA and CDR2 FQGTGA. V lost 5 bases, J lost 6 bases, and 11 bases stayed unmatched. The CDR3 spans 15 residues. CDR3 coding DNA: TGTGCCAGCAGCCCCTCCGGGACTACTGGGGATACGCAGTATTTT. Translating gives CASSPSGTTGDTQYF. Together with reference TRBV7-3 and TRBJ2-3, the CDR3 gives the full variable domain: GAGVSQTPSNKVTEKGKYVELRCDPISGHTALYWYRQSLGQGPEFLIYFQGTGAADDSGLPNDRFFAVRPEGSVSTLKIQRTERGDSAVYLCASSPSGTTGDTQYFGPGTRLTVL.

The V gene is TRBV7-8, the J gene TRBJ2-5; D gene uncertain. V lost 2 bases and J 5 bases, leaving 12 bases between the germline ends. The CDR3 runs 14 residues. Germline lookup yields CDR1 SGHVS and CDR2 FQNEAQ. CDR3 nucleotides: TGTGCCAGCAGCTTAATCGAGGTCGGGGAGACCCAGTACTTC. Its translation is CASSLIEVGETQYF.

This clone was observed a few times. In nucleotides, the CDR3 is TGTGCCAGCAGCCAACGGACGGAGATCTACGAGCAGTACTTC. Its translation is CASSQRTEIYEQYF. The chain joins TRBV7-9 to TRBJ2-7; D not resolved. The germline CDR1 and CDR2 sequences are SEHNR and FQNEAQ (reference sequence). The CDR3 contains 14 residues. Trimming left V 5 bases short and J 3 bases short, with 14 bases between.

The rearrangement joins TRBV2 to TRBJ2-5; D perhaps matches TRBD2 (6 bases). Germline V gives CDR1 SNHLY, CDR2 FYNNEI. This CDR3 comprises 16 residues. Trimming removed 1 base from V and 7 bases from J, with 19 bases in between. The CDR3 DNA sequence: TGTGCCAGCAGTGAAGAGCAGCCGCGGGGATCGTTGACCCAGTACTTC. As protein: CASSEEQPRGSLTQYF. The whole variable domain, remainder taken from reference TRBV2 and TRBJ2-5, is EPEVTQTPSHQVTQMGQEVILRCVPISNHLYFYWYRQILGQKVEFLVSFYNNEISEKSEIFDDQFSVERPDGSNFTLKIRSTKLEDSAMYFCASSEEQPRGSLTQYFGPGTRLLVL.

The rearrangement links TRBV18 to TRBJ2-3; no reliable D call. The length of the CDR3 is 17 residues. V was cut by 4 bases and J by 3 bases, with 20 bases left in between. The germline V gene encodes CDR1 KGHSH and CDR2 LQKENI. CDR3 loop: CASSQNFNPDGTDTQYF. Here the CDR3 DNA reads TGTGCCAGCTCACAAAATTTTAATCCGGACGGGACAGATACGCAGTATTTT.

The CDR3 region has the DNA TGTGCCAGCAGCTCTGACAGGGAAGAAAAACTGTTTTTT. Amino acid sequence: CASSSDREEKLFF. The V gene is TRBV5-4, the J gene TRBJ1-4; 7 bases line up with TRBD1. The germline gives CDR1 SGHNT, CDR2 YYREEE (reference sequence). V lost 3 bases to trimming and J lost 8 bases; unmatched junction nucleotides: 4. This CDR3 region has 13 residues.

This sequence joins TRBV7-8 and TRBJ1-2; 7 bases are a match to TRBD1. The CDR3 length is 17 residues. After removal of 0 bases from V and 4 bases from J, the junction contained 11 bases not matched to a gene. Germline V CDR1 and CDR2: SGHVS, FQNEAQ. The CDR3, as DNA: TGTGCCAGCAGCTTAGCCCCCCCGCCGACAGGGATCTATGGCTACACCTTC. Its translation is CASSLAPPPTGIYGYTF.

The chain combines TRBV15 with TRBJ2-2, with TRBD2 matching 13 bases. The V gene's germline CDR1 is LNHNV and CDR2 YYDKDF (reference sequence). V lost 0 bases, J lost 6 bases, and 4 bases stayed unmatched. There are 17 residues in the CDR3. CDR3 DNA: TGTGCCACCAGCAGAGATGTCACTAGCGGGAGGGCCGGGGAGCTGTTTTTT. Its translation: CATSRDVTSGRAGELFF.

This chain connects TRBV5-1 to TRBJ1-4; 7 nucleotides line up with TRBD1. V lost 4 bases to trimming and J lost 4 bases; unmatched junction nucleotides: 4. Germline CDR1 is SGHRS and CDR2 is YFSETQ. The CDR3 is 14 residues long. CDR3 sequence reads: CASSRGQSNEKLFF. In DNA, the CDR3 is TGCGCCAGCAGCCGGGGACAGAGTAATGAAAAACTGTTTTTT.

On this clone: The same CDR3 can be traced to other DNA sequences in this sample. The CDR3 DNA is TGTGCCAGCAGCCCAGGGTGGCGCACCGGGGAGCTGTTTTTT. Translation: CASSPGWRTGELFF. This rearrangement joins TRBV7-9 to TRBJ2-2, with a tentative D call TRBD1 (5 bases). Germline loops: CDR1 SEHNR, CDR2 FQNEAQ (reference sequence). The CDR3 is 14 amino acids. Between the trimmed V and J ends, which lost 5 bases and 4 bases, there was a span of 11 bases.

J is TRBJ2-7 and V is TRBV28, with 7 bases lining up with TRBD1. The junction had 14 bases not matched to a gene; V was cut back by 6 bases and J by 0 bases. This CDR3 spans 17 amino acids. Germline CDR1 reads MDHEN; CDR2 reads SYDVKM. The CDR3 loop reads CASSRISNRGSSYEQYF. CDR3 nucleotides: TGTGCCAGCAGCCGAATCTCCAACAGGGGAAGCTCCTACGAGCAGTACTTC.

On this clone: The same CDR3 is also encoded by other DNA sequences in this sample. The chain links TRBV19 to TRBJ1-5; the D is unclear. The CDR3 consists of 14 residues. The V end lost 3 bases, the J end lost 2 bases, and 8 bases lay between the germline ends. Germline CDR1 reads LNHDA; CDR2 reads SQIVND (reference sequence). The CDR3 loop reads CASSIVAGNQPQHF. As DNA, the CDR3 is TGTGCCAGTAGTATCGTGGCTGGCAATCAGCCCCAGCATTTT. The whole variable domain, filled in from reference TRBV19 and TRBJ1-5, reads DGGITQSPKYLFRKEGQNVTLSCEQNLNHDAMYWYRQDPGQGLRLIYYSQIVNDFQKGDIAEGYSVSREKKESFPLTVTSAQKNPTAFYLCASSIVAGNQPQHFGDGTRLSIL.

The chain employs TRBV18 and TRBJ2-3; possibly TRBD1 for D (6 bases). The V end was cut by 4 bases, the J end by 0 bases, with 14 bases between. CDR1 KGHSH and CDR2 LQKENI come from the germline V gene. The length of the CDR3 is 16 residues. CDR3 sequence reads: CASSRKNGGSTDTQYF. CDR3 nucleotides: TGTGCCAGCTCACGCAAAAATGGGGGCAGCACAGATACGCAGTATTTT.

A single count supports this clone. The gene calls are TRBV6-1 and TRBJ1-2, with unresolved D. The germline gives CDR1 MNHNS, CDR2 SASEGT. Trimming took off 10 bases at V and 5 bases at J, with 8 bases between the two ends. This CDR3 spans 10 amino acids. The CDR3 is CATDGYGYTF. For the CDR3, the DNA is TGTGCCACGGATGGTTATGGCTACACCTTC.

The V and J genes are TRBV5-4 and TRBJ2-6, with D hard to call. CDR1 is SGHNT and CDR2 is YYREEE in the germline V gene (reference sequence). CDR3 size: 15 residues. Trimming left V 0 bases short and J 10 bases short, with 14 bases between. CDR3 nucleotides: TGTGCCAGCAGCTTGGCGTCTCAGGCCGTTAACGTCCTGACTTTC. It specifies CASSLASQAVNVLTF.

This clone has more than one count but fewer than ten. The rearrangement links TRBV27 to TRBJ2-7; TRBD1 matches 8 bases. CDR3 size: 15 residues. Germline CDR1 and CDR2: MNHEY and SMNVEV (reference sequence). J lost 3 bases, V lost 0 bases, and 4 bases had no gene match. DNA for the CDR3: TGTGCCAGCAGTTTATCCCCAGGGGGCTACTACGAGCAGTACTTC. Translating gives CASSLSPGGYYEQYF.

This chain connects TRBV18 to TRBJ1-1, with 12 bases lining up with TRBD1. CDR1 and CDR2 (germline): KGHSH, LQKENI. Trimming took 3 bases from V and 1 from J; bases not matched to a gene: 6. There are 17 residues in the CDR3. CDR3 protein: CASSPGTGGRGNTEAFF. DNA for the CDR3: TGTGCCAGCTCACCGGGGACAGGGGGCAGGGGGAACACTGAAGCTTTCTTT. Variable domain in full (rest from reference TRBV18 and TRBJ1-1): NAGVMQNPRHLVRRRGQEARLRCSPMKGHSHVYWYRQLPEEGLKFMVYLQKENIIDESGMPKERFSAEFPKEGPSILRIQQVVRGDSAAYFCASSPGTGGRGNTEAFFGQGTRLTVV.